Listed below are T cell receptor beta chains from one sample, sequenced in a study of lymphopenia after photon versus proton radiotherapy. Sequencing was performed with immunoSEQ multiplex PCR; in TCRdb, only in-frame clones are kept and a portion is missing. The data show more than 80,000 clones, about 86% seen once. This material consisted of peripheral blood, taken from a patient treated with proton-based radiotherapy. The source is a man aged 55 to 70 with pancreatic cancer. Each CDR3 is given with its conserved first and last residue. A D gene is named only where the DNA matches it firmly. Not all rows give a size; the values are once, few, many and, for expanded clones, a class.

V	J	size	D	CDR3	DNA
TRBV5-4	TRBJ2-3	.	TRBD2	CASSRRSSGTSTDTQYF	TGTGCCAGCAGCAGACGATCTAGCGGCACTAGCACAGATACGCAGTATTTT
TRBV29-1	TRBJ1-4	.	.	CSVYRNEKLFF	TGCAGCGTTTACAGAAATGAAAAACTGTTTTTT
TRBV11-3	TRBJ2-3	once	.	CASSSPGRWADTQYF	TGTGCCAGCAGCTCCCCCGGTCGGTGGGCAGATACGCAGTATTTT
TRBV2	TRBJ2-7	.	.	CASSEARNPRDEQYF	TGTGCCAGCAGTGAAGCGCGCAACCCGAGGGACGAGCAGTACTTC
TRBV7-2	TRBJ2-3	.	.	CASSSYTDTQYF	TGTGCCAGCAGCTCGTACACAGATACGCAGTATTTT
TRBV30	TRBJ2-7	.	.	CAWTEGDTYEQYF	TGTGCCTGGACAGAGGGGGACACCTACGAGCAGTACTTC
TRBV5-1	TRBJ2-3	.	TRBD1	CASSFPDRGGDTQYF	TGCGCCAGCAGCTTCCCGGACAGGGGAGGAGATACGCAGTATTTT
TRBV2	TRBJ1-5	.	.	CASSEAGLSNQPQHF	TGTGCCAGCAGTGAAGCAGGGTTGAGCAATCAGCCCCAGCATTTT
TRBV6-5	TRBJ1-6	.	.	CASSPLGRNSPLHF	TGTGCCAGCAGCCCCTTGGGGAGAAATTCACCCCTCCACTTT
TRBV19	TRBJ2-3	.	TRBD2	CATSGLAFTDTQYF	TGTGCCACTTCGGGACTAGCGTTCACAGATACGCAGTATTTT
TRBV19	TRBJ1-1	few	.	CASSTTGVHTEAFF	TGTGCCAGTAGTACCACGGGGGTTCACACTGAAGCTTTCTTT
TRBV29-1	TRBJ2-3	.	TRBD2	CSVQTSGGIDTQYF	TGCAGCGTGCAGACTAGCGGGGGTATAGATACGCAGTATTTT
TRBV28	TRBJ2-7	.	TRBD2	CASSSSGSLSYEQYF	TGTGCCAGCAGTTCTAGCGGAAGCCTTTCCTACGAGCAGTACTTC
TRBV5-1	TRBJ2-2	.	.	CASSSTILVRAGELFF	TGCGCCAGCAGCTCCACCATACTAGTCCGCGCCGGGGAGCTGTTTTTT
TRBV6-4	TRBJ2-2	.	.	CASSETGTSLLGELFF	TGTGCCAGCAGTGAGACCGGGACGAGCCTTTTGGGGGAGCTGTTTTTT
TRBV7-3	TRBJ2-5	once	TRBD1	CASSRTGTVQETQYF	TGTGCCAGCAGCCGAACCGGGACAGTACAAGAGACCCAGTACTTC
TRBV6-1	TRBJ1-5	few	.	CASSEASRYSNQPQHF	TGTGCCAGCAGTGAAGCCTCCAGATATAGCAATCAGCCCCAGCATTTT